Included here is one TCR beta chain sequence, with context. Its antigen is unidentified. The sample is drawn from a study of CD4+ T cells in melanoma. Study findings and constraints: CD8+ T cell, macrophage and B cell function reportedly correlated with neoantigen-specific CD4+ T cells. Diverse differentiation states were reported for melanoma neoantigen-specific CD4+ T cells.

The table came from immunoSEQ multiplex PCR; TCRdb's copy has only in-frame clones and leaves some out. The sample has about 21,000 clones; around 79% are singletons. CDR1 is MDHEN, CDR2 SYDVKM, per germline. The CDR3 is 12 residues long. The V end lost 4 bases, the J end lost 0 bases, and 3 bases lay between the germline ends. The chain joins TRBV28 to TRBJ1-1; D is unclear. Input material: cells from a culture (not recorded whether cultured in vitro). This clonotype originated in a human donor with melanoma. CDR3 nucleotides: TGTGCCAGCAGTTACGTGAACACTGAAGCTTTCTTT. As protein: CASSYVNTEAFF.